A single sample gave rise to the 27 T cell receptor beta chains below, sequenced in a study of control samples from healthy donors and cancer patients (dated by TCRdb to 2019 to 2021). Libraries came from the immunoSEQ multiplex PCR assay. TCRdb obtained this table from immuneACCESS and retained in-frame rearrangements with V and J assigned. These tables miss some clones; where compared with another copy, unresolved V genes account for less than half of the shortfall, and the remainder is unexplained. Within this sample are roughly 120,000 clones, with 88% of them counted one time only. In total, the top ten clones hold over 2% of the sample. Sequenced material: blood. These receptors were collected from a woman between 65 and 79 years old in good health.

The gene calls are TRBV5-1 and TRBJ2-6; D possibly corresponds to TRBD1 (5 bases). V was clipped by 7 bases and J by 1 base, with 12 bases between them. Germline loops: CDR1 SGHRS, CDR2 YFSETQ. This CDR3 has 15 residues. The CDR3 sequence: CASALQGSGANVLTF. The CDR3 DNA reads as TGCGCCAGCGCATTGCAGGGTTCTGGGGCCAACGTCCTGACTTTC.

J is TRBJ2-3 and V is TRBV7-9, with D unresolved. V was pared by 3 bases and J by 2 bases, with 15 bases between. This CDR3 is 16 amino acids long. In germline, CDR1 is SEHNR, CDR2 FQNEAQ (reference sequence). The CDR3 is CASSFQQTADTDTQYF. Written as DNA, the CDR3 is TGTGCCAGCAGCTTCCAACAGACGGCCGACACAGATACGCAGTATTTT.

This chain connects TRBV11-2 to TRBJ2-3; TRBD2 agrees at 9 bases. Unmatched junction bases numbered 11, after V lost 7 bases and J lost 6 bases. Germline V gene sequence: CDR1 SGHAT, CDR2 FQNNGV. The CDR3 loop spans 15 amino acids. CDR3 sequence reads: CASTWTGLATDTQYF. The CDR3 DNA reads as TGTGCCAGCACTTGGACGGGACTAGCAACTGATACGCAGTATTTT.

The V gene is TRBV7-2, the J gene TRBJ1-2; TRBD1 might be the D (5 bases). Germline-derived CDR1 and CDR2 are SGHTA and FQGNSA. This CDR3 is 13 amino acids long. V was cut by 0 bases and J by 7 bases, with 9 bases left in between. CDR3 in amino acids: CASSLALRGGYTF. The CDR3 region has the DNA TGTGCCAGCAGCTTAGCGCTGAGGGGTGGCTACACCTTC.

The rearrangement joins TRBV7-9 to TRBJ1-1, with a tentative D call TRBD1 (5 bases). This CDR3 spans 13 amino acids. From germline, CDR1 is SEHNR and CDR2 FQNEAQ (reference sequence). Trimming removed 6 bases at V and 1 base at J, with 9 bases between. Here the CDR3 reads CASSWDGNTEAFF. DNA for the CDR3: TGTGCCAGCAGTTGGGACGGGAACACTGAAGCTTTCTTT.

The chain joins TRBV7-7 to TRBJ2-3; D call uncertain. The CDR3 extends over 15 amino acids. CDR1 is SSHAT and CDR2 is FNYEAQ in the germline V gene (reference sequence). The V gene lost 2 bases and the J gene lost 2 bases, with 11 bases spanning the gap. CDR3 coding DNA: TGTGCCAGCAGCTTATCGGCTGGAGTCACAGATACGCAGTATTTT. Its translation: CASSLSAGVTDTQYF.

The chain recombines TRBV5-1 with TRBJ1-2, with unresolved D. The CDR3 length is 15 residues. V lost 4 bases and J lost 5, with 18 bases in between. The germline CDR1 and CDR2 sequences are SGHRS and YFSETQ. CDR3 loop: CASSLTPQSIYGYTF. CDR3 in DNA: TGCGCCAGCAGCCTTACACCGCAATCAATATATGGCTACACCTTC.

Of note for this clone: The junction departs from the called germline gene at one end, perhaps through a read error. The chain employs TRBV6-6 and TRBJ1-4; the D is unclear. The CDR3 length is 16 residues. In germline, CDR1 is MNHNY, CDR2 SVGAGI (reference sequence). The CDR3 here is CASGYQGGPTNEKLFF. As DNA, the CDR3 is TGTGCCAGCGGTTACCAAGGCGGACCAACTAATGAAAAACTGTTTTTT.

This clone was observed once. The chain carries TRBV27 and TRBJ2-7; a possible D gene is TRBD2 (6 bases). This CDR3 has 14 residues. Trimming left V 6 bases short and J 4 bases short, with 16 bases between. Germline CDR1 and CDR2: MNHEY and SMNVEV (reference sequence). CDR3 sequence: CASRNSGTLYEQYF. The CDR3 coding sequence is TGTGCCAGCAGGAACTCCGGGACTTTATACGAGCAGTACTTC.

The CDR3 nucleotides are TGTGCCAGCAACCCGGGACAGCTAAAGCAGTATTTT. Translating gives CASNPGQLKQYF. This chain uses TRBV6-6 with TRBJ2-3, with TRBD1 matching over 7 bases. V dropped 7 bases and J dropped 11; count of bases not matched to a gene: 9. The CDR3 loop spans 12 amino acids. CDR1 and CDR2 (germline): MNHNY, SVGAGI (reference sequence).

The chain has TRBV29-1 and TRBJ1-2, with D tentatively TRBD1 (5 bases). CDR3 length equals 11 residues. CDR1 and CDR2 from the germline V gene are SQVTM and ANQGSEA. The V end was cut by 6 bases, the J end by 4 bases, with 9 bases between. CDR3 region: CSVLDTYGYTF. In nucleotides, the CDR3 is TGCAGCGTCCTGGACACCTATGGCTACACCTTC.

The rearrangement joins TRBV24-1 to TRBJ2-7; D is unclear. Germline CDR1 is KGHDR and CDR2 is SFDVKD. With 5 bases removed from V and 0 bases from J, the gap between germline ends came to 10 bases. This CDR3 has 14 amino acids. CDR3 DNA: TGTGCCACCAGTGTTGTCGCAGGCTCCTACGAGCAGTACTTC. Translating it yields CATSVVAGSYEQYF.

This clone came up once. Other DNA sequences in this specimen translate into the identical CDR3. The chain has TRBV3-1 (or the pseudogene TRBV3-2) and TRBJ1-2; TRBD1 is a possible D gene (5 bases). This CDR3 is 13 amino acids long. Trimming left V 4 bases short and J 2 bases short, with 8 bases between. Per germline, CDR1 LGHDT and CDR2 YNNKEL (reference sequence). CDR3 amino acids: CASSPDSNYGYTF. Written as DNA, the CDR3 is TGTGCCAGCAGCCCCGACAGCAACTATGGCTACACCTTC.

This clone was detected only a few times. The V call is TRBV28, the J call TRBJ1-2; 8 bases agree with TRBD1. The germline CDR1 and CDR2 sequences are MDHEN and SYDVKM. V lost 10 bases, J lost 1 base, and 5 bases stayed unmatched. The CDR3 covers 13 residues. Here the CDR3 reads CATSGQVNYGYTF. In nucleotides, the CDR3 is TGTGCCACCTCGGGACAGGTTAACTATGGCTACACCTTC.

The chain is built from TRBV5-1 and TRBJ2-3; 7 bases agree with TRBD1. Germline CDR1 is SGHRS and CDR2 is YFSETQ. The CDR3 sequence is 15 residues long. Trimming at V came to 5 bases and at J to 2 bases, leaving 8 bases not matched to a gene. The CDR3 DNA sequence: TGCGCCAGCAGTAGCCACAGGGGCAACACAGATACGCAGTATTTT. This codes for CASSSHRGNTDTQYF.

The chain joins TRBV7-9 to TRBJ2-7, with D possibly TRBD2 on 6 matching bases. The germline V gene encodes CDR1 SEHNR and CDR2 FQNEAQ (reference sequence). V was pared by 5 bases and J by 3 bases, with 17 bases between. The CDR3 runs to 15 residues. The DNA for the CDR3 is TGTGCCAGCAGCCCCACCGGGGCGGGAATCTACGAGCAGTACTTC. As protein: CASSPTGAGIYEQYF.

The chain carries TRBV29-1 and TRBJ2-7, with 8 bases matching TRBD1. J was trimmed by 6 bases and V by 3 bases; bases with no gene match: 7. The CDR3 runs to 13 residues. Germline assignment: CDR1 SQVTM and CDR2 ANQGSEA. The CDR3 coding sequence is TGCAGCGTTGATGGAGACAGGGGTGGCGAGCAGTACTTC. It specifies CSVDGDRGGEQYF.

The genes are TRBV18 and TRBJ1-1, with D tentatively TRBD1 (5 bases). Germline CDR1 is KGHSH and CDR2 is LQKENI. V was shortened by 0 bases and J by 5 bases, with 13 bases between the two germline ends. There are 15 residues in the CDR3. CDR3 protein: CASSPPGRGGTEAFF. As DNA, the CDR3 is TGTGCCAGCTCACCACCGGGACGCGGCGGGACTGAAGCTTTCTTT.

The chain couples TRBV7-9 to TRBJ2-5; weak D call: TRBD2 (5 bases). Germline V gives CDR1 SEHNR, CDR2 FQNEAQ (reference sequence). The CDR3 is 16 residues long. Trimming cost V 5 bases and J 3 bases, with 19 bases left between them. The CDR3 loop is CASSPSILRREETQYF. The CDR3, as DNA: TGTGCCAGCAGCCCGTCAATATTACGGCGGGAAGAGACCCAGTACTTC.

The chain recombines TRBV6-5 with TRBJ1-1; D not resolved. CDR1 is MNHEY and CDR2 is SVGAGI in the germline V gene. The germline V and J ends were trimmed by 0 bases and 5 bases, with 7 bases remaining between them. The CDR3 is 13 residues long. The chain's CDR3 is CASSYSAGTEAFF. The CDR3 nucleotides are TGTGCCAGCAGTTACTCGGCCGGGACTGAAGCTTTCTTT.

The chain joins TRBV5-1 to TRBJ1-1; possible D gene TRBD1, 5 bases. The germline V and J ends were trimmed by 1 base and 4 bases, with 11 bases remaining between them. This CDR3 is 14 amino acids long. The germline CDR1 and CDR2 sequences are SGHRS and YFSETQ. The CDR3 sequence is CASSLWGIGTEAFF. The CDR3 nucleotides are TGCGCCAGCAGCTTGTGGGGGATCGGCACTGAAGCTTTCTTT.

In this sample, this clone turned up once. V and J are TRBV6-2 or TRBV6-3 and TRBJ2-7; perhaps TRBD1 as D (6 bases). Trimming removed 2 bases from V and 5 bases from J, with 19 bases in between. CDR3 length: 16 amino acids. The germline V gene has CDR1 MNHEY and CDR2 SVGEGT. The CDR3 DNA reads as TGTGCCAGCAGTTACCGAATTAGGACAGATACTAACGAGCAGTACTTC. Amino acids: CASSYRIRTDTNEQYF.

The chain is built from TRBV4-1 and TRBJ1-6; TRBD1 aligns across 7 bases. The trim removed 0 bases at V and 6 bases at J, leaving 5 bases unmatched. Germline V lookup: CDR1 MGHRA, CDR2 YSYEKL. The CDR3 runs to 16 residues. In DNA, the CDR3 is TGCGCCAGCAGCCAAGAAGGGGCAGGGGGTAATTCACCCCTCCACTTT. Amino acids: CASSQEGAGGNSPLHF.

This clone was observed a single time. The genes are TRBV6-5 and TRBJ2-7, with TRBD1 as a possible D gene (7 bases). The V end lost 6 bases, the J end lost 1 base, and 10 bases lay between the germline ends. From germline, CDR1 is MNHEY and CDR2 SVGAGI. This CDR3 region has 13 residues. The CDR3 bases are TGTGCCAGCAGGCGGGACAGTTCCTACGAGCAGTACTTC. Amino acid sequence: CASRRDSSYEQYF.

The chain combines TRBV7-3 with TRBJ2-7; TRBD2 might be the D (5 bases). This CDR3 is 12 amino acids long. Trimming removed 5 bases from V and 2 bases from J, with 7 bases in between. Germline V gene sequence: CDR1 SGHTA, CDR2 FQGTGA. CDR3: CASSPGTYEQYF. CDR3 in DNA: TGTGCCAGCAGCCCCGGGACCTACGAGCAGTACTTC.

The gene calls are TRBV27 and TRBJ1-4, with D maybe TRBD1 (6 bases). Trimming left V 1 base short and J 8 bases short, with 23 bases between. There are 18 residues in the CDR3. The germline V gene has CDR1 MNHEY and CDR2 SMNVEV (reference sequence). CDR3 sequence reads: CASSLFGQGTLSVEKLFF. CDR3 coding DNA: TGTGCCAGCAGTTTATTTGGGCAGGGGACACTCTCCGTAGAAAAACTGTTTTTT.

The CDR3 loop reads CASSLDGHSNQPQHF. CDR3 sequence (DNA): TGTGCCAGCTCTCTGGACGGACATAGCAATCAGCCCCAGCATTTT. V usage is TRBV18 and J usage is TRBJ1-5; TRBD1 might be the D (5 bases). CDR3 size: 15 residues. From germline, CDR1 is KGHSH and CDR2 LQKENI. V lost 6 bases and J 0 bases, leaving 12 bases between the germline ends.